Shown below are 32 T cell receptor beta chains from a single sample sequenced in a study of CXCR3-negative and CXCR3-positive naive CD8 T cells (dated by TCRdb to the late 2010s). The instrument given in TCRdb is NextSeq 550. The Human TCR Profiling Kit (MiLaboratory) was used to prepare UMI-labeled 5' RACE TRB cDNA libraries. Following TCRdb reprocessing, every CDR3 protein sequence forms one entry, and DNA is not provided. The sample's clone listing holds nearly 110,000 distinct CDR3 sequences. The biggest ten clones account for around 0.4% of the sample. No antigen has been identified for these receptors. The investigation overall reported the following: TRB CDR3s from CXCR3-positive naive cells showed higher hydrophobicity (lower Kidera factor 4), lower energy, and higher strength and volume indices than CXCR3-negative naive cells.

Sequenced sample: naive CXCR3+ CD8+ T cells from blood. Taken with the paper, the label for cell subset or site translates to: CD45RO-CCR7+CD27+CD95- naive CD8+ T cells expressing CXCR3 (TNR3+). The receptors stem from a human donor in good health. Some clones in this sample may be carry-over from other donors' samples.

This chain joins TRBV24-1 and TRBJ2-2; lacking DNA, the TRBD1 call made by TCRdb goes unchecked. CDR3 length: 16 amino acids. Germline CDR1 reads KGHDR; CDR2 reads SFDVKD. This CDR3 reads CATSDPRTGVTGELFF.

J is TRBJ1-2 and V is TRBV5-1; absent DNA, TCRdb's TRBD1 call cannot be checked. The CDR3 has 14 amino acids. Germline lookup yields CDR1 SGHRS and CDR2 YFSETQ. CDR3 sequence reads: CASSPSDTNYGYTF.

CDR3 residues: CASLGTDTQYF. The chain employs TRBV7-9 and TRBJ2-3. The germline V gene has CDR1 SEHNR and CDR2 FQNEAQ (reference sequence). The CDR3 spans 11 residues.

The chain couples TRBV20-1 to TRBJ2-1; TCRdb's assignment of TRBD1 cannot be checked, as there is no DNA. CDR1 DFQATT and CDR2 SNEGSKA come from the germline V gene (reference sequence). The CDR3 totals 16 residues. This chain's CDR3 is CSARDGPRDMNNEQFF.

The chain links TRBV9 to TRBJ1-5; the D call from TCRdb, TRBD1, cannot be confirmed without DNA. CDR3 size: 15 residues. The germline CDR1 and CDR2 sequences are SGDLS and YYNGEE. The CDR3 loop is CASSATGGPNQPQHF. Complete variable domain (other parts from reference TRBV9 and TRBJ1-5): DSGVTQTPKHLITATGQRVTLRCSPRSGDLSVYWYQQSLDQGLQFLIQYYNGEERAKGNILERFSAQQFPDLHSELNLSSLELGDSALYFCASSATGGPNQPQHFGDGTRLSIL.

The chain's CDR3 is CASSVESGQPNEKLFF. This rearrangement joins TRBV9 to TRBJ1-4; TCRdb proposes TRBD1, but this gene call is untestable without DNA. CDR3 length: 16 residues. From germline, CDR1 is SGDLS and CDR2 YYNGEE.

J is TRBJ1-2 and V is TRBV7-9. The CDR3 is 11 residues long. Per germline, CDR1 SEHNR and CDR2 FQNEAQ (reference sequence). The CDR3 loop reads CASSLAEDDTF. The whole variable domain, remainder taken from reference TRBV7-9 and TRBJ1-2, is DTGVSQNPRHKITKRGQNVTFRCDPISEHNRLYWYRQTLGQGPEFLTYFQNEAQLEKSRLLSDRFSAERPKGSFSTLEIQRTEQGDSAMYLCASSLAEDDTFGSGTRLTVV.

V usage is TRBV20-1 and J usage is TRBJ2-1. Germline loops: CDR1 DFQATT, CDR2 SNEGSKA (reference sequence). The CDR3 runs to 12 residues. CDR3 loop: CSARVQFNEQFF.

The genes are TRBV29-1 and TRBJ2-1. Germline V gives CDR1 SQVTM, CDR2 ANQGSEA. CDR3 size: 13 residues. This chain's CDR3 is CSVGFGDYNEQFF.

The chain is built from TRBV9 and TRBJ2-7; checking the TCRdb D call of TRBD1 is not possible without DNA. The germline V gene encodes CDR1 SGDLS and CDR2 YYNGEE. The CDR3 has 16 residues. This CDR3 reads CASSVGAVAGEYEQYF. Supplemented by reference TRBV9 and TRBJ2-7, the full variable domain reads DSGVTQTPKHLITATGQRVTLRCSPRSGDLSVYWYQQSLDQGLQFLIQYYNGEERAKGNILERFSAQQFPDLHSELNLSSLELGDSALYFCASSVGAVAGEYEQYFGPGTRLTVT.

CDR3 sequence: CASSGTGNSYEQYF. The chain is built from TRBV5-6 and TRBJ2-7; TCRdb's D gene call, TRBD1, goes unchecked for lack of DNA. Germline lookup yields CDR1 SGHDT and CDR2 YYEEEE. This CDR3 comprises 14 residues.

The CDR3 loop is CATSDPTGSTDTQYF. The rearrangement joins TRBV24-1 to TRBJ2-3; TCRdb reports TRBD1, a call that lacks DNA to check it against. Germline CDR1 and CDR2: KGHDR and SFDVKD. CDR3 size: 15 residues.

The chain joins TRBV11-2 to TRBJ2-5; with no DNA, the TCRdb D assignment of TRBD1 cannot be verified. Germline lookup yields CDR1 SGHAT and CDR2 FQNNGV. The CDR3 loop spans 14 amino acids. The CDR3 region is CASSLGGGLTSQYF.

This chain links TRBV14 with TRBJ1-1; TCRdb returns TRBD1, unconfirmable since there is no DNA. This CDR3 is 17 amino acids long. Per germline, CDR1 SGHDN and CDR2 FVKESK. The CDR3 reads CASSQSQAGAQNTEAFF.

The CDR3: CSVREAREQYF. The V gene is TRBV20-1, the J gene TRBJ2-7. CDR3 length: 11 residues. Germline V CDR1 and CDR2: DFQATT, SNEGSKA (reference sequence).

The chain joins TRBV11-3 to TRBJ2-1; TCRdb's assignment of TRBD1 cannot be checked, as there is no DNA. The CDR3 extends over 19 amino acids. Germline V gene data show CDR1 as SGHNT and CDR2 as YENEEA. CDR3 region: CASSPGRSSPGPRYNEQFF.

CDR3 region: CSVVTSGIYNEQFF. The rearrangement links TRBV29-1 to TRBJ2-1; there is no DNA to check the TCRdb D call of TRBD2. The CDR3 sequence is 14 residues long. Germline V CDR1 and CDR2: SQVTM, ANQGSEA.

V usage is TRBV7-2 and J usage is TRBJ1-2; TCRdb selects TRBD1, and the lack of DNA leaves this call unchecked. CDR1 is SGHTA and CDR2 is FQGNSA in the germline V gene. CDR3 length: 16 amino acids. CDR3 sequence reads: CASSFKFTGEIGGYTF.

The V gene is TRBV7-2, the J gene TRBJ2-7; TCRdb indicates TRBD2, and absent DNA this call remains unverified. Germline-derived CDR1 and CDR2 are SGHTA and FQGNSA. The CDR3 runs to 16 residues. The CDR3: CASSDPSSTSSYEQYF.

The chain recombines TRBV28 with TRBJ2-3; with no DNA, the TCRdb D assignment of TRBD2 cannot be verified. This CDR3 is 16 amino acids long. Per the germline V gene, CDR1 is MDHEN and CDR2 is SYDVKM. CDR3 sequence reads: CASSSGLAGNTDTQYF.

The chain couples TRBV6-6 to TRBJ1-5; with no DNA, the TCRdb D assignment of TRBD1 cannot be verified. Germline V gives CDR1 MNHNY, CDR2 SVGAGI (reference sequence). The CDR3 is 12 amino acids. CDR3 loop: CASSWGAQKTHF.

The chain links TRBV28 to TRBJ1-1; TCRdb's D gene call, TRBD1, goes unchecked for lack of DNA. The length of the CDR3 is 15 residues. In germline, CDR1 is MDHEN, CDR2 SYDVKM. The CDR3 loop is CASSSPLTVNTEAFF.

The rearrangement uses TRBV20-1 and TRBJ2-1; TCRdb selects TRBD2, and the lack of DNA leaves this call unchecked. Germline values: CDR1 DFQATT, CDR2 SNEGSKA (reference sequence). The length of the CDR3 is 18 residues. CDR3 region: CSAGPGLALLADDNEQFF.

The V gene is TRBV11-2, the J gene TRBJ2-7; lacking DNA, the TRBD1 call made by TCRdb goes unchecked. The CDR3 consists of 16 residues. Germline CDR1 is SGHAT and CDR2 is FQNNGV. This chain's CDR3 is CASSSSTGLKSYEQYF.

The chain employs TRBV7-3 and TRBJ2-6; TCRdb picks TRBD2, but there is no DNA to check that call. The CDR3 spans 18 residues. CDR1 is SGHTA and CDR2 is FQGTGA in the germline V gene. CDR3 region: CASSPRLAGEGGANVLTF. Full variable domain (remainder filled in from reference TRBV7-3 and TRBJ2-6): GAGVSQTPSNKVTEKGKYVELRCDPISGHTALYWYRQSLGQGPEFLIYFQGTGAADDSGLPNDRFFAVRPEGSVSTLKIQRTERGDSAVYLCASSPRLAGEGGANVLTFGAGSRLTVL.

The chain has TRBV5-1 and TRBJ2-3; as DNA is missing, the TRBD2 call by TCRdb cannot be tested. CDR1 is SGHRS, CDR2 YFSETQ, per germline. The CDR3 contains 15 residues. The chain's CDR3 is CASSLDMGLIDTQYF.

The chain employs TRBV4-3 and TRBJ2-7; TCRdb returns TRBD2, unconfirmable since there is no DNA. Per germline, CDR1 LGHNA and CDR2 YSLEER. This CDR3 contains 15 residues. CDR3 in amino acids: CASSQGVAGHYEQYF.

CDR3 sequence reads: CASSFLRAGSQISYEQYF. The V gene is TRBV28, the J gene TRBJ2-7; TCRdb returns TRBD2, unconfirmable since there is no DNA. This CDR3 contains 18 residues. Per the germline V gene, CDR1 is MDHEN and CDR2 is SYDVKM.

V usage is TRBV3-1 and J usage is TRBJ1-1; TCRdb's D call of TRBD1 is untestable without DNA. The CDR3 runs 13 residues. Germline lookup yields CDR1 LGHDT and CDR2 YNNKEL (reference sequence). The CDR3 here is CASSLTGGTEAFF.

This chain joins TRBV6-5 and TRBJ1-1; TCRdb picks TRBD1, but there is no DNA to check that call. Germline V gene lookup returns CDR1 MNHEY and CDR2 SVGAGI. This CDR3 region has 14 residues. The CDR3 reads CASSYSLGTTEAFF.

The V call is TRBV14, the J call TRBJ2-5. CDR1 SGHDN and CDR2 FVKESK come from the germline V gene. The CDR3 has 15 amino acids. CDR3 residues: CASSQDPPWQETQYF.

The CDR3 protein is CASTLPGGLATEAFF. This chain uses TRBV11-2 with TRBJ1-1; no DNA is available, so the TRBD1 call from TCRdb remains unchecked. From germline, CDR1 is SGHAT and CDR2 FQNNGV. This CDR3 has 15 amino acids.